This is a list of T cell receptor beta chains from one sample in a study of long-term antiretroviral therapy in people with HIV. Repertoires were generated with immunoSEQ multiplex PCR, while TCRdb's copy carries only in-frame clones and drops some. There are around 16,000 clones in the sample; roughly 94% occur only once, and 4.6% lies in the top ten. Sequenced here: unsorted PBMCs, sampled 6 to 6.5 years after starting antiretroviral therapy. The source of these receptors is a woman aged 45 to 65 with HIV. CDR3s include the opening cysteine and the closing phenylalanine or tryptophan. A D gene is named only where the DNA matches it firmly. Size is stated for part of the rows, as once, few or many counts, or as a class when the clone is expanded.

>.|.|TRBJ2-3|TRBV19
CASSPSESDTQYF
TGTGCCAGTAGTCCCTCGGAGTCAGATACGCAGTATTTT
>.|.|TRBJ2-1|TRBV28
CASRHTWREDYNEQFF
TGTGCCAGCAGACATACGTGGAGGGAAGACTACAATGAGCAGTTCTTC
>.|.|TRBJ1-2|TRBV15
CATSRSTGTNYGYTF
TGTGCCACCAGCAGATCGACAGGAACCAACTATGGCTACACCTTC
>.|.|TRBJ2-2|TRBV2
CASWNPGGTGELFF
TGTGCCAGCTGGAACCCCGGGGGCACCGGGGAGCTGTTTTTT
>.|.|TRBJ1-1|TRBV27
CASSPLGDTEAFF
TGTGCCAGCAGCCCCCTCGGGGACACTGAAGCTTTCTTT
>.|.|TRBJ2-5|TRBV29-1
CSVVDGEETQYF
TGCAGCGTCGTCGACGGGGAAGAGACCCAGTACTTC
>.|.|TRBJ2-1|TRBV7-8
CASSTAEIYNEQFF
TGTGCCAGCAGCACGGCCGAAATTTACAATGAGCAGTTCTTC
>.|few|TRBJ2-5|TRBV5-1
CASSSLPQETQYF
TGCGCCAGCAGCTCCCTGCCGCAAGAGACCCAGTACTTC
>TRBD1|.|TRBJ2-6|TRBV5-5
CASSGTGAGANVLTF
TGTGCCAGCAGCGGGACAGGGGCTGGGGCCAACGTCCTGACTTTC
>.|once|TRBJ1-4|TRBV7-9
CASSSSTNEKLFF
TGTGCCAGCAGCTCTTCAACTAATGAAAAACTGTTTTTT
>.|.|TRBJ2-2|TRBV6-5
CASGWVAANTGELFF
TGTGCCAGCGGCTGGGTAGCGGCGAACACCGGGGAGCTGTTTTTT
>.|.|TRBJ2-3|TRBV4-1
CASSQGRVWADTQYF
TGCGCCAGCAGCCAAGGCCGGGTATGGGCAGATACGCAGTATTTT
>.|once|TRBJ2-1|TRBV6-5
CASSYSGALSYNEQFF
TGTGCCAGCAGTTACTCGGGGGCCCTCTCCTACAATGAGCAGTTCTTC
>.|.|TRBJ2-7|TRBV7-2
CATSSYNSYEQYF
TGTGCCACCTCTAGTTACAATAGCTACGAGCAGTACTTC
>.|.|TRBJ2-2|TRBV5-1
CASSLLTVNTGELFF
TGCGCCAGCAGCTTGTTAACGGTGAACACCGGGGAGCTGTTTTTT
>.|.|TRBJ2-3|TRBV9
CASSANLAHGDTQYF
TGTGCCAGCAGCGCTAACTTGGCCCACGGGGATACGCAGTATTTT
>.|once|TRBJ1-4|TRBV5-1
CASSLVGANEKLFF
TGCGCCAGCAGCTTGGTAGGGGCTAATGAAAAACTGTTTTTT